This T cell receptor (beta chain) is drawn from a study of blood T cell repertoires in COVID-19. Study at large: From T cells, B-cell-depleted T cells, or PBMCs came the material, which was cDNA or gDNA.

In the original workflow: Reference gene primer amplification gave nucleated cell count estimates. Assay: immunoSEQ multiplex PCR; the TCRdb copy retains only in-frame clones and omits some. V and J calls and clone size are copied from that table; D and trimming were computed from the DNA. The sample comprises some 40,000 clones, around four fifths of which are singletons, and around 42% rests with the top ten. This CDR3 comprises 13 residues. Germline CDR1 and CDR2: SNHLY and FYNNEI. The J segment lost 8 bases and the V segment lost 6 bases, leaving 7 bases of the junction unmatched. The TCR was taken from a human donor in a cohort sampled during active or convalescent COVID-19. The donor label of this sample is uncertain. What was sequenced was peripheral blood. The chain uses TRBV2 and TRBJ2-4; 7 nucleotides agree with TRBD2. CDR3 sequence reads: CASRASGVDIQYF. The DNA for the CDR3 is TGTGCCAGCAGGGCTAGCGGCGTCGACATTCAGTACTTC.